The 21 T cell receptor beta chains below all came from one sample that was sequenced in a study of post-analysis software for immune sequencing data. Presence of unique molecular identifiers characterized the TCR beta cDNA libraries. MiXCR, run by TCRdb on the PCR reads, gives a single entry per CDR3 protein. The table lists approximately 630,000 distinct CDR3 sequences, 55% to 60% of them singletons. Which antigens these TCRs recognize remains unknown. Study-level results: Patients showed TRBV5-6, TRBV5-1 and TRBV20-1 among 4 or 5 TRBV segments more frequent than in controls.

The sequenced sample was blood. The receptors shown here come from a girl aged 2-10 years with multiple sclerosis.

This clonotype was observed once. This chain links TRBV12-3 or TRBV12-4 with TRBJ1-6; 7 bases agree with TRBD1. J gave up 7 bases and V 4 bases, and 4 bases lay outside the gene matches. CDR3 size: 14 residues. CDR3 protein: CASSSSGGNSPLHF. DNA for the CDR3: TGTGCCAGCAGTTCATCAGGGGGGAATTCACCCCTCCACTTT.

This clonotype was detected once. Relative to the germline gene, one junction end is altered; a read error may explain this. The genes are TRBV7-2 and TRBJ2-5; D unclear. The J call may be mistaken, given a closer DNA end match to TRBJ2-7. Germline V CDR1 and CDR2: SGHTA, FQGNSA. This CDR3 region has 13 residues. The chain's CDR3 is CASGFHGTYEQYF. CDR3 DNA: TGTGCCAGCGGCTTCCACGGAACCTACGAGCAGTACTTC.

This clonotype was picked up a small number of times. CDR3 in DNA: TGTGCCAGCAGCTTGGGCGGGAGGGTATACAATGAGCAGTTCTTC. As protein: CASSLGGRVYNEQFF. The chain is built from TRBV7-3 and TRBJ2-1; TRBD2 aligns across 9 bases. The CDR3 is 15 amino acids. Germline CDR1 SGHTA, CDR2 FQGTGA. The junction had 4 bases not matched to a gene; V was cut back by 3 bases and J by 4 bases.

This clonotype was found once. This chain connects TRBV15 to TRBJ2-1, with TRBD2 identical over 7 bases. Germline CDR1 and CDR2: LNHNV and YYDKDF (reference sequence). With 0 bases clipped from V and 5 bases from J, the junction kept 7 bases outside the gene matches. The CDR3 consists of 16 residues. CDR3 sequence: CATSREPWEGDNEQFF. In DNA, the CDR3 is TGTGCCACCAGCAGAGAACCCTGGGAGGGAGACAATGAGCAGTTCTTC.

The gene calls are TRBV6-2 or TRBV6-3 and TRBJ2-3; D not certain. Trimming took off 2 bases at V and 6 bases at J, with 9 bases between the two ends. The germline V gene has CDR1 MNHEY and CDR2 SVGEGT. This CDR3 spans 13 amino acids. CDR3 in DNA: TGTGCCAGCAGTTACCGGCCCCTCGATACGCAGTATTTT. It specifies CASSYRPLDTQYF.

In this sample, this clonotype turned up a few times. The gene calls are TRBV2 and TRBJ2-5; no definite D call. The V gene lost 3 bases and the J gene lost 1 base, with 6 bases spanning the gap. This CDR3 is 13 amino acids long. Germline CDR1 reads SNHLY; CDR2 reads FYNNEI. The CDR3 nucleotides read TGTGCCAGCAGTGAGGCTCGCCAAGAGACCCAGTACTTC. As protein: CASSEARQETQYF.

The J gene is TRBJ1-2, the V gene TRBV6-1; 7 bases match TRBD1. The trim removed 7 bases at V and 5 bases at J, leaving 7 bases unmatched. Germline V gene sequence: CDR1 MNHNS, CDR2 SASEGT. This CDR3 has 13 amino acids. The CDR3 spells CASKLAGQYGYTF. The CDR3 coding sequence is TGTGCCAGCAAACTCGCGGGACAGTATGGCTACACCTTC.

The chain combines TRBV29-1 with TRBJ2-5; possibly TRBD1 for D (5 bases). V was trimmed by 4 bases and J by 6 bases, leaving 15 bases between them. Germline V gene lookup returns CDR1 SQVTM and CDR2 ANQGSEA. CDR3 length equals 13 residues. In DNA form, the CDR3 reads TGCAGCGTTGTGGCACTAACAGGAAAGACCCAGTACTTC. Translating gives CSVVALTGKTQYF.

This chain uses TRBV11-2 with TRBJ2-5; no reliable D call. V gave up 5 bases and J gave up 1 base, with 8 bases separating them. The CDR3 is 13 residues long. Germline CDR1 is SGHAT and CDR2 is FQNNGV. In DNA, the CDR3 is TGTGCCAGCAGCAAACGGTTCCAAGAGACCCAGTACTTC. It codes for CASSKRFQETQYF.

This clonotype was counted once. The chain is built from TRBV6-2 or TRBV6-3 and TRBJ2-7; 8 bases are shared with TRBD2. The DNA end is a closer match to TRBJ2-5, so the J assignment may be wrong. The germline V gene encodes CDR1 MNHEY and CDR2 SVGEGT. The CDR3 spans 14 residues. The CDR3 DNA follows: TGTGCCAGCAGCCCGGGGGGGCCGTTAGAGACCCAGTACTTC. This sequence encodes CASSPGGPLETQYF.

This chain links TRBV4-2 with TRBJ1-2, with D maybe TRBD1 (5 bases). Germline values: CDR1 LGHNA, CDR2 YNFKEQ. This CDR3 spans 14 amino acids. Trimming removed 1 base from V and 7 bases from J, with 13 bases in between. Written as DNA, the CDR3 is TGTGCCAGCAGCCAAGGGCAGCAGGGAATTGGCTACACCTTC. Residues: CASSQGQQGIGYTF.

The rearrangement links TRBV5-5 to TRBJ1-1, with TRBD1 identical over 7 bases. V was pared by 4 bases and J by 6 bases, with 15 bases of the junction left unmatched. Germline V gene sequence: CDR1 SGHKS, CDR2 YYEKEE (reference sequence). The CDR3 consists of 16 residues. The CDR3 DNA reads TGTGCCAGCAGCCGACACACCACAGGGGCCGACGCTGAAGCTTTCTTT. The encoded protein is CASSRHTTGADAEAFF.

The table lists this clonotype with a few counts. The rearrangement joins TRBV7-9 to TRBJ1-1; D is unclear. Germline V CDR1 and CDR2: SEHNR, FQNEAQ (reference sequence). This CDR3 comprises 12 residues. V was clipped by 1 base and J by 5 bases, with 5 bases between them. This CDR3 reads CASSLDGTEAFF. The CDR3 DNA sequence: TGTGCCAGCAGCTTAGATGGAACTGAAGCTTTCTTT.

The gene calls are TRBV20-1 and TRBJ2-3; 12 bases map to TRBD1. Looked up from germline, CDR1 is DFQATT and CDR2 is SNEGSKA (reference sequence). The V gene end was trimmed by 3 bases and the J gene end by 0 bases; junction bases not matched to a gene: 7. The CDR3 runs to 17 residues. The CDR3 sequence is CSASSRDRGLSTDTQYF. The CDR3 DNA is TGCAGTGCTAGTTCTCGGGACAGGGGGCTAAGCACAGATACGCAGTATTTT.

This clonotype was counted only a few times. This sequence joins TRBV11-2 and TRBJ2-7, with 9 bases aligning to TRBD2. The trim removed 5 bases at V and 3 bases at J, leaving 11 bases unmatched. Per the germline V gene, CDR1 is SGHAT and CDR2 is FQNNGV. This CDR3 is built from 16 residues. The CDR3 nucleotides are TGTGCCAGCAGCCCTACCTCCGGGACTAGCAGCTACGAGCAGTACTTC. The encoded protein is CASSPTSGTSSYEQYF.

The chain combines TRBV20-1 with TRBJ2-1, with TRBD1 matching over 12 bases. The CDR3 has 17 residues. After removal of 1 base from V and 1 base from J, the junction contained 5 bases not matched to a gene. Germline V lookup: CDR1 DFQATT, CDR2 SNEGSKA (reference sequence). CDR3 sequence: CSARGDRGPGSYNEQFF. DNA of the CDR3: TGCAGTGCTAGAGGGGACAGGGGGCCGGGATCCTACAATGAGCAGTTCTTC.

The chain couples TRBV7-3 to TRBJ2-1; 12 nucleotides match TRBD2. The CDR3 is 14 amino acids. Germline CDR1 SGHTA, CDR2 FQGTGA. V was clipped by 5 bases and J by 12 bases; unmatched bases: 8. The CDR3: CASSPPLAGGGQFF. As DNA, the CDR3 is TGTGCCAGCAGCCCGCCCCTAGCGGGAGGGGGGCAGTTCTTC.

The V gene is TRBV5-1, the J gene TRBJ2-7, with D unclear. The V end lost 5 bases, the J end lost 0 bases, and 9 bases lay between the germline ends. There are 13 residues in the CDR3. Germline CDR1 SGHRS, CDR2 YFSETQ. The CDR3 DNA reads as TGCGCCAGCAGTGGGCTTGACTCCTACGAGCAGTACTTC. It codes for CASSGLDSYEQYF.

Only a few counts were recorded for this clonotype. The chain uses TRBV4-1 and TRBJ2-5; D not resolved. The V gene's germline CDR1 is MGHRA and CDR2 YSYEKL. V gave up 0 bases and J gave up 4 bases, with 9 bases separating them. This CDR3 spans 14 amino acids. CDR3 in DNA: TGCGCCAGCAGCCAAGACCCCGGAAGAGAGACCCAGTACTTC. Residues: CASSQDPGRETQYF.

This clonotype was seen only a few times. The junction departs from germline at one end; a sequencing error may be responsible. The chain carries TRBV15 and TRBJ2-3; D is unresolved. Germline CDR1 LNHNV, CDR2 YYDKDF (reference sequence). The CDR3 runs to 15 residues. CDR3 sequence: CATSRDRSGTDTQYF. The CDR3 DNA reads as TGTGCCACCAGTAGAGATCGGAGTGGGACAGATACGCAGTATTTT.

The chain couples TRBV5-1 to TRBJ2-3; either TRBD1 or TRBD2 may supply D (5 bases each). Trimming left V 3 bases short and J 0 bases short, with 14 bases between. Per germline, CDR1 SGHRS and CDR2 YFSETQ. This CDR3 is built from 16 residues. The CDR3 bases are TGCGCCAGCAGCTGGGGCGAGGGCGGAAGCACAGATACGCAGTATTTT. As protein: CASSWGEGGSTDTQYF.